This TCR beta chain originates from a study of T cells in Graves' hyperthyroidism and ophthalmopathy. The overall study: Peripheral blood was drawn at first diagnosis, prior to all treatment.

Diagnosis relied on clinical symptoms, serum thyroxine and TRAb, thyroid ultrasound and orbital computed tomography. Each 10 ml fresh peripheral blood draw supplied the PBMCs. Trimming cost V 5 bases and J 2 bases, with 9 bases left between them. Germline CDR1 is KGHDR and CDR2 is SFDVKD. The CDR3 extends over 15 amino acids. RNA transcripts were the template for amplifying TCR beta CDR3 regions. The HTBI set primed first-round TCR CDR3 RT-PCR. Each CDR3 protein is one row after TCRdb ran MiXCR on the multiplex PCR reads. Here the sample spans over 500,000 distinct CDR3 sequences, 11% to 15% being singletons.

Specimen: blood. V is TRBV24-1 and J is TRBJ2-6; D is possibly TRBD1 (6 bases). This receptor was obtained from a woman aged 40-49 years with Graves' hyperthyroidism. CDR3 amino acids: CATSVSGAGANVLTF. CDR3 nucleotide sequence: TGTGCCACCAGTGTATCAGGGGCTGGGGCCAACGTCCTGACTTTC.